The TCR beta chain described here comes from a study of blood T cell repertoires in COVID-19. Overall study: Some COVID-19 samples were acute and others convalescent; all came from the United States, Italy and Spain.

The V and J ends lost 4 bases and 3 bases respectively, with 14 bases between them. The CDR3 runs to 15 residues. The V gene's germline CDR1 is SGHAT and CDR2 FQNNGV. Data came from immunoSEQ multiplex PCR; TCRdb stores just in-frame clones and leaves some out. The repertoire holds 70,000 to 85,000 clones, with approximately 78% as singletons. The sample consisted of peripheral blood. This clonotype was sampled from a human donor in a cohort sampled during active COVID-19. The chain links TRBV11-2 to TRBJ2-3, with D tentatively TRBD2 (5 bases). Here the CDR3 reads CASSSSPLRTDTQYF. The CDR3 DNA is TGTGCCAGCAGCTCTAGCCCCCTTAGGACAGATACGCAGTATTTT.